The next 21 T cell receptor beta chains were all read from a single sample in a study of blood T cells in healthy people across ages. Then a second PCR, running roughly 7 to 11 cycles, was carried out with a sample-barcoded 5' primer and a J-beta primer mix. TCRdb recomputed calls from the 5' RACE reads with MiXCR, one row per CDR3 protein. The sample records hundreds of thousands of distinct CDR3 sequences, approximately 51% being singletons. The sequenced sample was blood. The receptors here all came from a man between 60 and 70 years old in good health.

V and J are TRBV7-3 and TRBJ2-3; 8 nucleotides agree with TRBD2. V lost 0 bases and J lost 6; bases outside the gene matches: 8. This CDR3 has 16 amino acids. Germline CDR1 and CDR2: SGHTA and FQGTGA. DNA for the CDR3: TGTGCCAGCAGCTTAACTAGCGGGATGAGGGGGGATACGCAGTATTTT. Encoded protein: CASSLTSGMRGDTQYF.

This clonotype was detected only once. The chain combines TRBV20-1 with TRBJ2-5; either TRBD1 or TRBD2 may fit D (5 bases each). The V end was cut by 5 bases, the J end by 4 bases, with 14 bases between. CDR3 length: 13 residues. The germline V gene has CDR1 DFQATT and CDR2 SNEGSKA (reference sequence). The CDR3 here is CSAPPGRAETQYF. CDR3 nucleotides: TGCAGTGCTCCCCCGGGACGGGCAGAGACCCAGTACTTC.

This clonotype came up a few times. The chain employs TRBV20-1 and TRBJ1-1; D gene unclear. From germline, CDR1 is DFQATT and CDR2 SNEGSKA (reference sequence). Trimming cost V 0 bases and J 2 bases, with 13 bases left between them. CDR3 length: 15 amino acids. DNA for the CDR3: TGCAGTGCTAGAGATCCCCAGAGAGTTAACACTGAAGCTTTCTTT. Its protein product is CSARDPQRVNTEAFF.

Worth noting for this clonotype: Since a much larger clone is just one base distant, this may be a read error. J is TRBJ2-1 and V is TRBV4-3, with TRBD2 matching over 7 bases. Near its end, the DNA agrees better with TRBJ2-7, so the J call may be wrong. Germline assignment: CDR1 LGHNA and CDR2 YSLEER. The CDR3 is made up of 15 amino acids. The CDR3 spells CASSPPSGEYNEQYF. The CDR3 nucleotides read TGCGCCAGCAGCCCCCCGAGCGGGGAATACAATGAGCAGTACTTC.

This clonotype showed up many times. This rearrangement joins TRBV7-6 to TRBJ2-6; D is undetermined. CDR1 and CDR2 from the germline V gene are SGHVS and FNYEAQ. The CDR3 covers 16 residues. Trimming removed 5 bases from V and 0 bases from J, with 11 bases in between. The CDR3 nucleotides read TGTGCCAGCAGCGCCCTGACCCGCTCTGGGGCCAACGTCCTGACTTTC. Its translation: CASSALTRSGANVLTF.

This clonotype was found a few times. CDR3 bases: TGCAGTGCCCCATCCGGGAGGACCAGGAATGAGCAGTTCTTC. It is translated as CSAPSGRTRNEQFF. The J gene is TRBJ2-1, the V gene TRBV20-1; 7 nucleotides line up with TRBD2. CDR3 length equals 14 residues. CDR1 is DFQATT, CDR2 SNEGSKA, per germline (reference sequence). V was pared by 6 bases and J by 7 bases, with 12 bases of the junction left unmatched.

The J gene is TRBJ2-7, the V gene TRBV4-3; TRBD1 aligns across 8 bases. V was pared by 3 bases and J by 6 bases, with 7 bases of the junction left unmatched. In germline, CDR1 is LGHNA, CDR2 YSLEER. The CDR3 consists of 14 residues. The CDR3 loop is CASSHRTGTGEQYF. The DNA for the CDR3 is TGCGCCAGCAGCCATCGGACAGGGACGGGCGAGCAGTACTTC.

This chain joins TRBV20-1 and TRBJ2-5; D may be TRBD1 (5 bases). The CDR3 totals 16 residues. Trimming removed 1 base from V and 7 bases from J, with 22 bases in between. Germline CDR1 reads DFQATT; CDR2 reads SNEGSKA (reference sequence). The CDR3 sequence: CSARAGQATFWGTQYF. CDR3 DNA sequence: TGCAGTGCTAGAGCAGGGCAGGCTACCTTCTGGGGGACCCAGTACTTC.

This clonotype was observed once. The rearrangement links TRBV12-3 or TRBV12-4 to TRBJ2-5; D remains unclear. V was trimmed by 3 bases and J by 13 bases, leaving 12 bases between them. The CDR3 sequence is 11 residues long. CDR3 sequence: CASSFNSRLYF. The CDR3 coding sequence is TGTGCCAGCAGTTTTAACTCCCGCCTGTACTTC.

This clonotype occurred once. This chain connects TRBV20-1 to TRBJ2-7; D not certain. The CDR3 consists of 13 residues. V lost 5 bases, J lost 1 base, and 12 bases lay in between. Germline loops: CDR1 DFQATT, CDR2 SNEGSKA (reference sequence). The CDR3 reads CSARLGRSYEQYF. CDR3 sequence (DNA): TGCAGTGCTCGATTGGGCCGATCCTACGAGCAGTACTTC.

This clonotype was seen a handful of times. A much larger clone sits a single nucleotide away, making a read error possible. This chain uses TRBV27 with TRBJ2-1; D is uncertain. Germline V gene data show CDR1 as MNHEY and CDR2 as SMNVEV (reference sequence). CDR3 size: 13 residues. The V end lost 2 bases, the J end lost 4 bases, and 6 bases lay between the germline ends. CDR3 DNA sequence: TGTGCCAGCAGTTTAGGGCAGTACAATGAGCAGTTCTTC. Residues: CASSLGQYNEQFF.

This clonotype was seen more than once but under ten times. This chain's CDR3 is CASSLLVGTDTQYF. Here the CDR3 DNA reads TGTGCCAGCAGCTTACTGGTCGGGACAGATACGCAGTATTTT. V gene TRBV11-2 combines with J gene TRBJ2-3, with D unclear. The germline V gene encodes CDR1 SGHAT and CDR2 FQNNGV. Trimming removed 2 bases at V and 3 bases at J, with 9 bases between. This CDR3 region has 14 residues.

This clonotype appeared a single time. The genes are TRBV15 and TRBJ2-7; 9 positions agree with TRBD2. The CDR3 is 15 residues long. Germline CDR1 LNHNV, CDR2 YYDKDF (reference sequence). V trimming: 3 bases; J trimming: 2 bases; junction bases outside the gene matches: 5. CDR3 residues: CATSSGLAIAYEQYF. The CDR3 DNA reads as TGTGCCACCAGCAGCGGACTAGCGATAGCCTACGAGCAGTACTTC.

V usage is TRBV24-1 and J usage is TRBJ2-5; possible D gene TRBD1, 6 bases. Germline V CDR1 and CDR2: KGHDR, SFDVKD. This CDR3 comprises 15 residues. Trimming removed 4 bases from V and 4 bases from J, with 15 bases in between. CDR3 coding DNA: TGTGCCACCAGTGACTCCAGGGGCACGGGAGAGACCCAGTACTTC. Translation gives CATSDSRGTGETQYF.

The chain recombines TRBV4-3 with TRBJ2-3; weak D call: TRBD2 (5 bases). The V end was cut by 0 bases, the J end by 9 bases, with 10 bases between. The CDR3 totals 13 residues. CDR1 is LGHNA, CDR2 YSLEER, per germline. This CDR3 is CASSQELDSTQYF. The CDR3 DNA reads TGCGCCAGCAGCCAAGAGCTGGACTCGACGCAGTATTTT.

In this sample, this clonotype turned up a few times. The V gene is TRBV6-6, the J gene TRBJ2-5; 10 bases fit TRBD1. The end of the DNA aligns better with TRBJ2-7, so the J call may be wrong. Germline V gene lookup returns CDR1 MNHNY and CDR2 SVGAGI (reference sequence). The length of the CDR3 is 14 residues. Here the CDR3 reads CASSNGQGGVEQYF. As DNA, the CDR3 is TGTGCCAGTAGCAATGGACAGGGGGGGGTCGAGCAGTACTTC.

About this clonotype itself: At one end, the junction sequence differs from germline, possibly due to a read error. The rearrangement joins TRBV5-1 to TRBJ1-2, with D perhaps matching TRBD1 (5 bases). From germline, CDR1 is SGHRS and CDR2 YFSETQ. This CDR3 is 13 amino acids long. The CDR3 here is CASSPDIYYDYTF. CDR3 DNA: TGCGCCAGCAGCCCGGACATTTACTATGACTACACCTTC. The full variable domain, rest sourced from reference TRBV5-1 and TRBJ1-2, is KAGVTQTPRYLIKTRGQQVTLSCSPISGHRSVSWYQQTPGQGLQFLFEYFSETQRNKGNFPGRFSGRQFSNSRSEMNVSTLELGDSALYLCASSPDIYYDYTFGSGTRLTVV.

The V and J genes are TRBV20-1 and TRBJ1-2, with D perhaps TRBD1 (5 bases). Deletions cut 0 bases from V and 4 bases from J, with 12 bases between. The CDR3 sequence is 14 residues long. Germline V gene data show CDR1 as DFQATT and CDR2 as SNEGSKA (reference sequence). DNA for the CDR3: TGCAGTGCTAGAGATTCCGACAGATCCTATGGCTACACCTTC. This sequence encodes CSARDSDRSYGYTF.

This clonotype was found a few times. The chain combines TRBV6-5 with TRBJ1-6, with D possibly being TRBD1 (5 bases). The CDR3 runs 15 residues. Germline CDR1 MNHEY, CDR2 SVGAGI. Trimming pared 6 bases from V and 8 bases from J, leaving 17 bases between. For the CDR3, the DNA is TGTGCCAGCAGCGTGGGGGGAGGTAGTGATTCACCCCTCCACTTT. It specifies CASSVGGGSDSPLHF.

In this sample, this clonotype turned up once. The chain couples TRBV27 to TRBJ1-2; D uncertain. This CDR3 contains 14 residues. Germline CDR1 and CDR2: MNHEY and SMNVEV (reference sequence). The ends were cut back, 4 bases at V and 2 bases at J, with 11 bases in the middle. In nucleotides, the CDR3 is TGTGCCAGCAGTTCGCCCACTACCAACTATGGCTACACCTTC. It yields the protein CASSSPTTNYGYTF.

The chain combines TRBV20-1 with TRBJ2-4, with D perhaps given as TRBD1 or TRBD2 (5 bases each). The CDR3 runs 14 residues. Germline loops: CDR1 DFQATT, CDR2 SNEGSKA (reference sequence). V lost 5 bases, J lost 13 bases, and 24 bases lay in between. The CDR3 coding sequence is TGCAGTGCTCTCATCCCGGGGCATTCCTACGGGCAGTACTTC. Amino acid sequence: CSALIPGHSYGQYF.